This is a list of T cell receptor beta chains from one sample in a study of T-cell memory formation after mild COVID-19. TCRdb called the 5' RACE reads again in MiXCR, with one record for every CDR3 protein. Here the sample spans 270,000 or so distinct CDR3 sequences, over 15% being singletons. Sample: PBMCs or a T cell subset sorted from them (not recorded which). These receptors were obtained from a young man who had mild COVID-19 (a few samples of this study predate the infection). Cell type and time point are not known. Both conserved end residues are part of each CDR3. The D gene is left open where the match is weak. Rows may omit the clone size; those that give it use once, few, many or a size class.

NA,TRBJ1-3,TRBV11-2,NA,TGTGCCAGCAGCTTAGGAGTTAGCTCTGGAAACACCATATATTTT,CASSLGVSSGNTIYF
few,TRBJ2-3,TRBV29-1,NA,TGCAGCGTCGCCCGGACAGTCACTAGCACAGATACGCAGTATTTT,CSVARTVTSTDTQYF
NA,TRBJ1-5,TRBV12-3/TRBV12-4,NA,TGTGCCACCCAGGGGTCTGCGGATCAGCCCCAGCATTTT,CATQGSADQPQHF
NA,TRBJ1-2,TRBV6-5,NA,TGTGCCAGCAGTTTGCCGGGACCCAGCCCCCTCACCTTC,CASSLPGPSPLTF
few,TRBJ2-1,TRBV7-7,NA,TGTGCCAGCAGCCGGGACTCCTCCTATGAGCAGTTCTTC,CASSRDSSYEQFF
few,TRBJ2-5,TRBV5-1,NA,TGCGCCAGCAGCCAAAATGGGCTAGCCGGGGAGACCCAGTACTTC,CASSQNGLAGETQYF
many,TRBJ1-3,TRBV10-3,TRBD1,TGTGCCATAAGACAGGGTCTCGGCTCTGGAAACACCATATATTTT,CAIRQGLGSGNTIYF
NA,TRBJ1-1,TRBV5-1,NA,TGCGCCAGCAGCTTAAAATTGGACAGTAAGGCTTTCTTT,CASSLKLDSKAFF
NA,TRBJ1-2,TRBV21-1,NA,TGTGCCAGCAGCGTTAAAAAGGGAGGGGGCCTCTGGAGTGGCTACACCTTC,CASSVKKGGGLWSGYTF
few,TRBJ1-5,TRBV4-1,NA,TGCGCCAGCAGCCTGCGGGCAGATAGCAATCAGCCCCAGCATTTT,CASSLRADSNQPQHF
NA,TRBJ1-4,TRBV5-6,NA,TGTGCCAGCAGCTTCCGACCTCTTGTAGAAAAACTGTTTTTT,CASSFRPLVEKLFF
few,TRBJ2-3,TRBV21-1,NA,TGTGCCAGCAGCAAAGAGCCGGGGGCGAGCACAGATACGCAGTATTTT,CASSKEPGASTDTQYF
NA,TRBJ2-3,TRBV9,TRBD2,TGTGCCAGCAGCGTAGTTGGACTAGCGGTGACAGATACGCAGTATTTT,CASSVVGLAVTDTQYF
NA,TRBJ1-2,TRBV24-1,NA,TGTGCCACCAGTGACGCGGAAGTTTCCCATGGCTACACCTTC,CATSDAEVSHGYTF
NA,TRBJ1-2,TRBV2,NA,TGTGCCAGCAGTCCCTATCTCTATGGCTACACCTTC,CASSPYLYGYTF
few,TRBJ1-1,TRBV6-5,NA,TGTGCCAGCAGTTACTCCCCGGGACAAGGGGAAGCTTTCTTT,CASSYSPGQGEAFF
few,TRBJ2-4,TRBV24-1,NA,TGTGCCACGGCAGACAAGGGGGGGTCCAAAAACATTCAGTACTTC,CATADKGGSKNIQYF
few,TRBJ2-2,TRBV12-3/TRBV12-4,NA,TGTGCCAGCAGCACTACCGCCGGGGAGCTGTTTTTT,CASSTTAGELFF
many,TRBJ2-7,TRBV5-1,TRBD2,TGCGCCAGCAGCTTCGCCGGGACTAGGTCCGCCAGCGAGCAGTACTTC,CASSFAGTRSASEQYF
NA,TRBJ1-1,TRBV27,NA,TGTGCCAGCAGTTTTTGGGGACCGAACACTGAAGCTTTCTTT,CASSFWGPNTEAFF
NA,TRBJ2-2,TRBV27,NA,TGTGCCAGCGTGGCCCGGAGGGGGGGTAACACCGGGGAGCTGTTTTTT,CASVARRGGNTGELFF
NA,TRBJ2-3,TRBV6-1,TRBD2,TGTGCCAGCAGCCCTCTAGCGGGGGGGGTTGATACGCAGTATTTT,CASSPLAGGVDTQYF
few,TRBJ2-2,TRBV5-5,NA,TGTGCCAGCAGCTTGGGCAATCACATGAACACCGGGGAGCTGTTTTTT,CASSLGNHMNTGELFF
NA,TRBJ1-1,TRBV7-7,NA,TGTGCCAGCAGCTCGGACAAGAACACTGAAGCTTTCTTT,CASSSDKNTEAFF
NA,TRBJ2-5,TRBV30,NA,TGTGCCTGGAGGAGGGAGACCCAGTACTTC,CAWRRETQYF
few,TRBJ2-5,TRBV4-1,TRBD2,TGCGCCAGCAGCCAGGGGCGACTAGCATTCGGTTCGGAGACCCAGTACTTC,CASSQGRLAFGSETQYF
many,TRBJ2-1,TRBV5-6,NA,TGTGCCAGCAGCCTCATTAGTGAGCAGTTCTTC,CASSLISEQFF